The 20 T cell receptor beta chains below were found in one sample sequenced in a study of naive and memory T cell subsets (dated by TCRdb to the late 2010s). For whole blood analysis, over 2 ml of peripheral blood was collected from healthy adult volunteers into Tempus tubes, and RNA was extracted following the manufacturer's instructions. The method behind the library was 5' RACE. The sample was run on an Illumina MiSeq. TCR RNA was reverse transcribed with SuperScript IV using alpha and beta constant region primers for the blood and skin samples. The public sequencing data were trimmed at Q25 with fastp and processed into clonotypes with MiXCR by TCRdb, which kept only in-frame beta chains. When rows share a CDR3 protein, they turn into one entry using the most common DNA and genes. The sample table holds about 20,000 distinct CDR3 sequences, of which roughly 4% were seen once. The ten largest clones add up to roughly 8% of the sample.

These receptors came from a male donor in good health.

At least ten counts were recorded for this clonotype. The V call is TRBV20-1, the J call TRBJ1-6, with TRBD1 matching over 7 bases. Germline V CDR1 and CDR2: DFQATT, SNEGSKA (reference sequence). The V and J ends lost 4 bases and 7 bases, in that order; junction bases with no gene match: 7. CDR3 length: 14 amino acids. CDR3 in amino acids: CSATSGTANSPLHF. CDR3 DNA sequence: TGCAGTGCTACATCCGGGACAGCCAATTCACCCCTCCACTTT.

This clonotype came up many times. The chain recombines TRBV4-1 with TRBJ2-7; the match to TRBD2 covers 12 bases. The V gene end was trimmed by 1 base and the J gene end by 2 bases; junction bases not matched to a gene: 0. The CDR3 runs to 15 residues. Germline V gene data show CDR1 as MGHRA and CDR2 as YSYEKL. The CDR3 coding sequence is TGCGCCAGCAGCCAAGGGACTAGCGGGACCTACGAGCAGTACTTC. Its translation is CASSQGTSGTYEQYF.

This clonotype has at least ten counts. The CDR3 is CASSQQAASYNEQFF. CDR3 nucleotides: TGTGCCAGCAGCCAACAGGCGGCCTCCTACAATGAGCAGTTCTTC. The J gene is TRBJ2-1, the V gene TRBV5-5; the D gene is possibly TRBD1 (5 bases). The CDR3 spans 15 residues. V was trimmed by 4 bases and J by 0 bases, leaving 11 bases between them. CDR1 and CDR2 (germline): SGHKS, YYEKEE (reference sequence).

This clonotype was seen many times. The V gene is TRBV9, the J gene TRBJ1-5; possible D gene TRBD1, 5 bases. From germline, CDR1 is SGDLS and CDR2 YYNGEE. Trimming shortened V by 0 bases and J by 2 bases, and 6 bases separated the two germline ends. The CDR3 covers 14 residues. The CDR3 sequence: CASSVGGGNQPQHF. CDR3 in DNA: TGTGCCAGCAGCGTAGGAGGGGGCAATCAGCCCCAGCATTTT.

This clonotype was seen at least ten times. The rearrangement uses TRBV6-2 or TRBV6-3 and TRBJ2-4; D could derive from TRBD1 or TRBD2 (5 bases each). Germline V gene lookup returns CDR1 MNHEY and CDR2 SVGEGT. CDR3 length equals 14 residues. V was cut by 6 bases and J by 4 bases, with 13 bases left in between. The CDR3 loop is CASSGTGRKNIQYF. As DNA, the CDR3 is TGTGCCAGCAGCGGGACGGGACGGAAAAACATTCAGTACTTC.

This clonotype has at least ten counts. The chain is built from TRBV28 and TRBJ2-3; 9 bases align to TRBD1. CDR3 length: 16 amino acids. Trimming cost V 6 bases and J 3 bases; bases outside gene matches: 10. Germline V gives CDR1 MDHEN, CDR2 SYDVKM. This CDR3 reads CASSLGQGRWTDTQYF. For the CDR3, the DNA is TGTGCCAGCAGCCTTGGACAGGGGAGGTGGACAGATACGCAGTATTTT.

The chain employs TRBV6-1 and TRBJ2-6; D assignment may be TRBD1 or TRBD2 (5 bases each). This CDR3 comprises 15 residues. Germline V gene data show CDR1 as MNHNS and CDR2 as SASEGT. The germline V and J ends were trimmed by 4 bases and 0 bases, with 7 bases remaining between them. The CDR3 reads CASSGGSSGANVLTF. The DNA of the CDR3 is TGTGCCAGCAGTGGGGGGAGCTCTGGGGCCAACGTCCTGACTTTC.

The sample holds many counts of this clonotype. The chain combines TRBV30 with TRBJ1-2, with 10 bases aligning to TRBD1. Germline loops: CDR1 GTSNPN, CDR2 SVGIG (reference sequence). The CDR3 covers 13 residues. The J segment lost 3 bases and the V segment lost 5 bases, leaving 3 bases of the junction unmatched. CDR3 sequence reads: CAWDRGLDYGYTF. CDR3 in DNA: TGTGCCTGGGACAGGGGGCTTGACTATGGCTACACCTTC.

This clonotype was observed at least ten times. This rearrangement joins TRBV27 to TRBJ1-1; tentatively, D is TRBD1 (5 bases). Trimming took off 1 base at V and 0 bases at J, with 9 bases between the two ends. The germline CDR1 and CDR2 sequences are MNHEY and SMNVEV (reference sequence). This CDR3 has 15 amino acids. As DNA, the CDR3 is TGTGCCAGCAGTTTATTCCAGGGTATGAACACTGAAGCTTTCTTT. It codes for CASSLFQGMNTEAFF.

This clonotype was recorded at least ten times. The genes are TRBV4-1 and TRBJ2-2, with TRBD1 matching 11 bases. J was trimmed by 4 bases and V by 0 bases; bases with no gene match: 10. From germline, CDR1 is MGHRA and CDR2 YSYEKL. The CDR3 is made up of 19 amino acids. CDR3 sequence reads: CASSQDPRGTGGFTGELFF. CDR3 in DNA: TGCGCCAGCAGCCAAGATCCTCGCGGGACAGGGGGGTTCACCGGGGAGCTGTTTTTT.

This clonotype was picked up many times. The rearrangement joins TRBV5-5 to TRBJ2-7, with 7 nucleotides matching TRBD1. J lost 4 bases, V lost 3 bases, and 7 bases had no gene match. The germline V gene encodes CDR1 SGHKS and CDR2 YYEKEE (reference sequence). The CDR3 is made up of 14 amino acids. The CDR3 protein is CASSSTVQGYEQYF. CDR3 nucleotide sequence: TGTGCCAGCAGCTCGACAGTACAGGGGTACGAGCAGTACTTC.

Many counts were recorded for this clonotype. The genes are TRBV20-1 and TRBJ2-5; the D gene is possibly TRBD2 (7 bases). CDR1 DFQATT and CDR2 SNEGSKA come from the germline V gene (reference sequence). CDR3 length equals 15 residues. With 4 bases removed from V and 5 bases from J, the gap between germline ends came to 20 bases. CDR3 amino acids: CSATVWGGGQETQYF. CDR3 nucleotide sequence: TGCAGTGCTACGGTCTGGGGGGGCGGTCAGGAGACCCAGTACTTC.

By share, this clonotype counts as medium-sized. The chain uses TRBV29-1 and TRBJ1-1; D possibly corresponds to TRBD1 (5 bases). Germline V gene data show CDR1 as SQVTM and CDR2 as ANQGSEA. V lost 2 bases to trimming and J lost 1 base, with 11 bases between them. This CDR3 region has 14 residues. Written as DNA, the CDR3 is TGCAGCGTTGAATCGCGACAGTCGAACACTGAAGCTTTCTTT. Translating it yields CSVESRQSNTEAFF.

The table lists this clonotype with many counts. The chain joins TRBV5-6 to TRBJ2-7; the D gene is possibly TRBD1 (6 bases). Trimming left V 2 bases short and J 0 bases short, with 9 bases between. The CDR3 contains 14 residues. Germline V gives CDR1 SGHDT, CDR2 YYEEEE. The CDR3 bases are TGTGCCAGCAGCTTTGGACAGTACTCCTACGAGCAGTACTTC. It encodes CASSFGQYSYEQYF.

At least ten counts were recorded for this clonotype. This rearrangement joins TRBV9 to TRBJ2-1; TRBD1 matches 9 bases. CDR1 is SGDLS and CDR2 is YYNGEE in the germline V gene. The V segment lost 0 bases and the J segment 13 bases; nucleotides outside the gene matches: 5. CDR3 length equals 13 residues. The CDR3 DNA follows: TGTGCCAGCAGCGTAGCGGGACAGGGCGGCCAGTTCTTC. It translates to CASSVAGQGGQFF.

This clonotype was seen many times. The chain has TRBV11-2 and TRBJ2-7; D is unclear. The germline gives CDR1 SGHAT, CDR2 FQNNGV. Trimming stripped 7 bases from V and 0 bases from J, with 10 bases between. The CDR3 totals 13 residues. CDR3 nucleotide sequence: TGTGCCAGCACCCCTGGGCCCTCCTACGAGCAGTACTTC. The encoded protein is CASTPGPSYEQYF.

This clonotype occurred many times. The CDR3 reads CSALRFEGTGELFF. The CDR3 region has the DNA TGCAGTGCTCTGCGCTTTGAAGGGACCGGGGAGCTGTTTTTT. V is TRBV20-1 and J is TRBJ2-2, with no clear D. The V end was cut by 5 bases, the J end by 5 bases, with 15 bases between. The CDR3 is 14 residues long. From germline, CDR1 is DFQATT and CDR2 SNEGSKA (reference sequence).

In its sample, this clonotype was seen many times. The chain uses TRBV6-5 and TRBJ1-1, with 7 bases identical to TRBD1. The CDR3 runs to 14 residues. Germline V gives CDR1 MNHEY, CDR2 SVGAGI. Germline trimming cut 9 bases from V and 5 bases from J; bases unmatched to any gene: 12. The CDR3 reads CASFAVAGGTEAFF. CDR3 DNA: TGTGCCAGTTTCGCGGTTGCAGGGGGAACTGAAGCTTTCTTT.

The chain joins TRBV5-4 to TRBJ2-7; 8 nucleotides agree with TRBD2. After removal of 5 bases from V and 3 bases from J, the junction contained 7 bases not matched to a gene. The CDR3 length is 14 residues. Germline V gives CDR1 SGHNT, CDR2 YYREEE (reference sequence). The CDR3 coding sequence is TGTGCCAGCAGTTCCGGGACTAGGGTCTACGAGCAGTACTTC. It yields the protein CASSSGTRVYEQYF.

This clonotype was detected ten times or more. The V and J genes are TRBV6-1 and TRBJ2-2; possibly TRBD1 or TRBD2 for D (5 bases each). This CDR3 contains 14 residues. Germline V gene lookup returns CDR1 MNHNS and CDR2 SASEGT. With 7 bases removed from V and 3 bases from J, the gap between germline ends came to 12 bases. CDR3 coding DNA: TGTGCCAGCACCAGAGTGGGGGACACCGGGGAGCTGTTTTTT. Translated, it gives CASTRVGDTGELFF.